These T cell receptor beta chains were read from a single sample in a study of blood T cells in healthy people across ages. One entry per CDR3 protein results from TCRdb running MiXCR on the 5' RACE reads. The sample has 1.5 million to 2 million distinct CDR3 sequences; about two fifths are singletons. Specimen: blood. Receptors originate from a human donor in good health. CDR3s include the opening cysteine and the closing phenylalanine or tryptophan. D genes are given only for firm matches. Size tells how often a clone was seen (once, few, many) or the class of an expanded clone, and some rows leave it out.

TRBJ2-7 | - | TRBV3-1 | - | CASSQVGDGNYEQYF | TGTGCCAGCAGCCAAGTTGGGGACGGGAATTACGAGCAGTACTTC
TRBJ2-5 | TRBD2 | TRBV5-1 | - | CASSLGTSGVWQETQYF | TGCGCCAGCAGCTTGGGGACTAGCGGGGTTTGGCAAGAGACCCAGTACTTC
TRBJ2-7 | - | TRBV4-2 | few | CASSQDILSGTSYEQYF | TGTGCCAGCAGCCAAGACATCTTGTCAGGGACCTCCTACGAGCAGTACTTC
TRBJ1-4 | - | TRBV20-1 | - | CSARKQPGSYNEKLFF | TGCAGTGCTAGAAAACAGCCGGGCTCCTACAATGAAAAACTGTTTTTT
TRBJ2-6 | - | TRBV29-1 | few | CSVAGDDSGANVLTF | TGCAGCGTTGCAGGGGATGACTCTGGGGCCAACGTCCTGACTTTC
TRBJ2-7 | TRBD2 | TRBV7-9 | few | CASRRGDAYEQYF | TGTGCCAGCAGGCGGGGGGACGCCTACGAGCAGTACTTC
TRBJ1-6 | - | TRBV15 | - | CATSRDFRGTTLHF | TGTGCCACCAGCAGAGATTTCAGGGGAACGACCCTCCACTTT
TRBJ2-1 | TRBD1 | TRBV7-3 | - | CASSSGQGVGSYNEQFF | TGTGCCAGCAGCTCAGGACAGGGGGTAGGCTCCTACAATGAGCAGTTCTTC
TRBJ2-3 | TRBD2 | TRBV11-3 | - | CASSPTGLAESTSTDTQYF | TGTGCCAGCAGCCCTACCGGACTAGCGGAGTCCACTAGCACAGATACGCAGTATTTT
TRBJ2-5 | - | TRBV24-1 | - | CATSVGEETQYF | TGTGCCACCAGCGTGGGGGAAGAGACCCAGTACTTC
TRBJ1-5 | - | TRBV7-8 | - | CASSPGRGGDSNQPQHF | TGTGCCAGCAGCCCGGGTCGGGGAGGGGATAGCAATCAGCCCCAGCATTTT
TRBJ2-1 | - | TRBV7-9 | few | CASSLGWGVLIINEQFF | TGTGCCAGCAGCTTAGGGTGGGGGGTCCTAATAATCAATGAGCAGTTCTTC
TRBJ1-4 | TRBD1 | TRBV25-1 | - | CASTGTGPNEKLFF | TGTGCCAGCACCGGGACAGGGCCAAATGAAAAACTGTTTTTT
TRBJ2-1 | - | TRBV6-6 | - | CASSYPPARYNEQFF | TGTGCCAGCAGCTACCCGCCGGCCCGATACAATGAGCAGTTCTTC
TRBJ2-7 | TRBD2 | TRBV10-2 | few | CASSRSGTSYYEQYF | TGCGCCAGCAGCCGATCCGGGACTAGCTACTACGAGCAGTACTTC
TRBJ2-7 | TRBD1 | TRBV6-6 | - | CASSYGTGGIDEQYF | TGTGCCAGCAGTTACGGGACAGGGGGTATCGACGAGCAGTACTTC
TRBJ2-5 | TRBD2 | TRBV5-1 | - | CASSSPAGGSGETQYF | TGCGCCAGCAGCTCGCCAGCGGGGGGTAGTGGGGAGACCCAGTACTTC
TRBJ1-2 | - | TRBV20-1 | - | CSARDSVGGGYTF | TGCAGTGCTAGAGATTCGGTAGGGGGTGGCTACACCTTC
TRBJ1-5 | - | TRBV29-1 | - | CSVQRDINQPQHF | TGCAGCGTTCAAAGGGACATTAATCAGCCCCAGCATTTT
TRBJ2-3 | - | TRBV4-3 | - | CASSQDTGYTSTDTQYF | TGCGCCAGCAGCCAAGATACAGGATACACTAGCACAGATACGCAGTATTTT
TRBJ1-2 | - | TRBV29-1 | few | CSVGNGEHGYTF | TGCAGCGTGGGAAACGGGGAACATGGCTACACCTTC
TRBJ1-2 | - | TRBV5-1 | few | CASSSEQGIGGYTF | TGCGCCAGCAGCTCCGAGCAGGGGATCGGTGGCTACACCTTC
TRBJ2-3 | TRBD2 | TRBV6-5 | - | CASSGGASATDTQYF | TGTGCCAGCAGCGGGGGGGCTAGCGCCACAGATACGCAGTATTTT
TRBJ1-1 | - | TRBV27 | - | CASSFLAGNTEAFF | TGTGCCAGCAGTTTCTTAGCAGGGAACACTGAAGCTTTCTTT
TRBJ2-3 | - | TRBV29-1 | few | CSVGGMKAHDPDTQYF | TGCAGCGTCGGAGGGATGAAAGCTCACGACCCAGATACGCAGTATTTT
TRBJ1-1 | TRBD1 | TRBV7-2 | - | CASSLGQGPEAFF | TGTGCCAGCAGCTTAGGACAGGGCCCTGAAGCTTTCTTT
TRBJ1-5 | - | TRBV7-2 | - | CASSLGRAMTQHF | TGTGCCAGCAGCTTAGGGCGGGCCATGACCCAGCATTTT
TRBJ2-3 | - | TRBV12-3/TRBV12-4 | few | CASSRRRGTGTDTQYF | TGTGCCAGCAGCCGTAGACGGGGGACAGGCACAGATACGCAGTATTTT
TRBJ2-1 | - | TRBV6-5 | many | CASSPPVGAMNEQFF | TGTGCCAGCAGTCCCCCCGTAGGGGCTATGAATGAGCAGTTCTTC
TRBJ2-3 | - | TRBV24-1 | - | CATSDAGATDTQYF | TGTGCCACCAGTGATGCGGGCGCGACAGATACGCAGTATTTT
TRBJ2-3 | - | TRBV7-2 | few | CASSLRAMVDTQYF | TGTGCCAGCAGCTTAAGGGCTATGGTGGATACGCAGTATTTT
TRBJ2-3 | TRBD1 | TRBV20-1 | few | CSATPMVTGDGYTQYF | TGCAGTGCTACACCTATGGTAACAGGGGATGGATATACGCAGTATTTT
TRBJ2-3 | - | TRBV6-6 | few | CASSNPGQTTDTQYF | TGTGCCAGCAGCAACCCCGGCCAGACCACAGATACGCAGTATTTT
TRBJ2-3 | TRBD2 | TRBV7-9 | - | CASSPRTSGGWDNTDTQYF | TGTGCTAGCAGCCCGAGGACTAGCGGGGGCTGGGATAACACAGATACGCAGTATTTT
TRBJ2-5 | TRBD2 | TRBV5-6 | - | CASSPGLAGYQETQYF | TGTGCCAGCAGCCCGGGACTAGCGGGCTACCAAGAGACCCAGTACTTC
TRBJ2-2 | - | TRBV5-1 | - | CASSSTGSRNGGELFF | TGCGCCAGCAGCTCCACCGGGAGTAGAAATGGCGGGGAGCTGTTTTTT
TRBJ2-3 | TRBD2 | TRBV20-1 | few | CSAPPSGESDTQYF | TGCAGTGCTCCTCCTAGCGGGGAATCAGATACGCAGTATTTT
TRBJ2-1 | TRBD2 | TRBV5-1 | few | CASSLAGGEYNEQFF | TGTGCCAGCAGCTTAGCGGGGGGGGAATACAATGAGCAGTTCTTC
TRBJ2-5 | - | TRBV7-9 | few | CASSHAGAYRAQYF | TGTGCCAGCAGCCACGCCGGGGCGTATAGGGCCCAGTACTTC
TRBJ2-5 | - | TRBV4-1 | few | CASSQGILQETQYF | TGCGCCAGCAGCCAAGGAATACTCCAAGAGACCCAGTACTTC
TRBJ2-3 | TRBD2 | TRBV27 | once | CASSLSLGSGGTDTQYF | TGTGCCAGCAGTTTATCCCTCGGGAGCGGGGGCACAGATACGCAGTATTTT
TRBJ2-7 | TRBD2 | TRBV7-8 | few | CASSLMVTSGDSYEQYF | TGTGCCAGCAGCCTTATGGTGACTAGCGGGGACTCCTACGAGCAGTACTTC
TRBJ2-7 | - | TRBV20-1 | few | CSARDGARGHYEQYF | TGCAGTGCTAGAGATGGGGCCAGGGGACACTACGAGCAGTACTTC